Listed below are T cell receptor beta chains from one sample, sequenced in a study of control samples from healthy donors and cancer patients. The data were produced by immunoSEQ multiplex PCR, yet TCRdb's version contains in-frame clones alone and is incomplete. The sample consists of some 76,000 clones, about nine tenths of them appearing once. Specimen: PBMCs. These receptors originate from a man aged 60 to 69 with lung cancer. The CDR3 runs from the conserved cysteine through the conserved F or W. Each record gives: J gene, clone size, V gene, D gene, CDR3 protein, CDR3 DNA. The D gene is left open where the match is weak. Clone size is shown for a subset of rows, as once, few, many or a class of expanded clone.

TRBJ2-5	-	TRBV29-1	-	CSVTSFGTAGETQYF	TGCAGCGTTACCTCCTTCGGGACAGCGGGAGAGACCCAGTACTTC
TRBJ2-1	-	TRBV18	-	CASSPDRYNEQFF	TGTGCCAGCTCACCTGACAGATACAATGAGCAGTTCTTC
TRBJ2-3	-	TRBV13	TRBD1	CASSTRTGVTDTQYF	TGTGCCAGCAGCACCCGGACAGGGGTCACAGATACGCAGTATTTT
TRBJ2-7	-	TRBV6-5	-	CASSYSWQKDYEQYF	TGTGCCAGCAGTTACTCCTGGCAAAAGGACTACGAGCAGTACTTC
TRBJ1-1	once	TRBV4-1	-	CASSQRGTEAFF	TGCGCCAGCAGCCAAAGAGGTACTGAAGCTTTCTTT
TRBJ1-6	-	TRBV11-2	-	CASSLYRDSPLHF	TGTGCCAGCAGCTTATACAGGGATTCACCCCTCCACTTT
TRBJ1-5	-	TRBV5-1	-	CASSPTGDPNQPQHF	TGCGCCAGCAGCCCCACGGGGGACCCCAATCAGCCCCAGCATTTT
TRBJ2-2	-	TRBV2	-	CASRQATNTGELFF	TGTGCCAGCAGGCAGGCGACGAACACCGGGGAGCTGTTTTTT
TRBJ2-3	once	TRBV5-4	-	CASSPWTASTDTQYF	TGTGCCAGCAGCCCCTGGACAGCTAGCACAGATACGCAGTATTTT
TRBJ1-6	once	TRBV6-6	-	CASSYSVGGRSPLHF	TGTGCCAGCAGTTACTCGGTCGGGGGACGCTCACCCCTCCACTTT
TRBJ2-1	-	TRBV7-3	TRBD1	CASSLGGGQANNEQFF	TGTGCCAGCAGCTTAGGAGGGGGACAGGCCAACAATGAGCAGTTCTTC
TRBJ2-1	-	TRBV7-7	-	CASSPGSAGSGANEQFF	TGTGCCAGCAGCCCCGGTTCCGCGGGGTCCGGGGCTAATGAGCAGTTCTTC
TRBJ2-2	-	TRBV7-3	TRBD1	CASRAGGPDTGELFF	TGTGCCAGCAGGGCAGGGGGCCCCGACACCGGGGAGCTGTTTTTT
TRBJ1-5	few	TRBV3-1/TRBV3-2	-	CASSQGNQPQHF	TGTGCCAGCAGCCAGGGGAATCAGCCCCAGCATTTT
TRBJ2-1	-	TRBV9	-	CASSDYNNEQFF	TGTGCCAGCAGCGATTACAACAATGAGCAGTTCTTC
TRBJ1-3	-	TRBV5-6	TRBD1	CASSLTGTEYVNTIYF	TGTGCCAGCAGCTTGACGGGGACAGAATATGTAAACACCATATATTTT
TRBJ1-1	-	TRBV12-3/TRBV12-4	-	CASSLKGRGAFF	TGTGCCAGCAGTTTAAAGGGTAGGGGAGCTTTCTTT
TRBJ2-6	-	TRBV30	-	CAWSVRGLPSGANVLTF	TGTGCCTGGAGTGTACGGGGGTTACCCTCTGGGGCCAACGTCCTGACTTTC
TRBJ1-1	-	TRBV7-2	-	CASSLYDRVGTEAFF	TGTGCCAGCAGCCTCTACGACCGGGTCGGCACTGAAGCTTTCTTT
TRBJ2-5	-	TRBV7-8	TRBD1	CASSGQGWETQYF	TGTGCCAGCAGCGGACAGGGGTGGGAGACCCAGTACTTC
TRBJ1-1	once	TRBV2	-	CASKAGLEAFF	TGTGCCAGCAAGGCAGGCCTTGAAGCTTTCTTT
TRBJ1-2	-	TRBV3-1/TRBV3-2	TRBD1	CASSLATGNYGYTF	TGTGCCAGCAGCCTCGCGACAGGGAACTATGGCTACACCTTC
TRBJ2-7	once	TRBV7-2	-	CASSLTRGAYEQYF	TGTGCCAGCAGCTTAACGAGGGGGGCCTACGAGCAGTACTTC
TRBJ1-2	-	TRBV3-1/TRBV3-2	-	CASSQTPYGYTF	TGTGCCAGCAGCCAGACTCCTTATGGCTACACCTTC
TRBJ1-5	-	TRBV7-2	TRBD1	CASSSLTGSNQPQHF	TGTGCCAGCAGCTCTTTGACAGGGAGCAATCAGCCCCAGCATTTT
TRBJ1-2	-	TRBV5-1	-	CASKLDGPREF	TGCGCCAGCAAGTTGGACGGACCTCGGGAATTC
TRBJ2-2	-	TRBV7-3	TRBD2	CASSPAGGTTGELFF	TGTGCCAGCAGCCCCGCGGGGGGCACCACCGGGGAGCTGTTTTTT
TRBJ1-1	-	TRBV6-5	TRBD1	CASSYGTGGSYTEAFF	TGTGCCAGCAGTTACGGGACAGGGGGCTCTTACACTGAAGCTTTCTTT
TRBJ1-5	-	TRBV11-2	-	CASSPPRGQPQHF	TGTGCCAGCAGCCCACCCAGGGGTCAGCCCCAGCATTTT
TRBJ1-2	-	TRBV4-1	-	CASSPTDDRANYGYTF	TGCGCCAGCAGCCCGACTGATGACAGAGCTAACTATGGCTACACCTTC